This T cell receptor beta chain was found in a study of Graves' ophthalmopathy and Graves' hyperthyroidism. The V gene's germline CDR1 is SEHNR and CDR2 FQNEAQ (reference sequence). The V and J ends lost 5 bases and 2 bases, in that order; junction bases with no gene match: 7. CDR3 size: 16 residues. As the template, RNA transcripts were used to amplify TCR beta CDR3 regions. Amplification began with first-round RT-PCR using HTBI primers, then second-round multiplex PCR was performed. TCRdb recomputed calls from the multiplex PCR reads with MiXCR, one row per CDR3 protein. The sample has under 350,000 distinct CDR3 sequences, roughly a sixth seen once; the top ten hold 9% to 15%. This clonotype was counted at least ten times. Its antigen remains unidentified. If patients had other autoimmune diseases, uncontrolled infections, pregnancy or lactation, they were excluded. Each diagnosis was determined on the basis of clinical symptoms, serum thyroxine, TRAb, thyroid ultrasound and orbital computed tomography.

Overall study results and limits: Among thyroid clonotypes expanded above 0.001 frequency, most also appeared in blood.

The TCR sequence derives from an adult man with Graves' ophthalmopathy. The V call is TRBV7-9, the J call TRBJ2-7; 12 bases agree with TRBD1. Specimen: peripheral blood. The CDR3 nucleotides are TGTGCCAGCAGCCCAGGGGGGACAGGGGGCACCTACGAGCAGTACTTC. This gives the protein CASSPGGTGGTYEQYF.